The 31 T cell receptor beta chains presented below share a single source sample, sequenced in a study of T cell clones after liver transplantation. The table came from immunoSEQ multiplex PCR; TCRdb's copy has only in-frame clones and leaves some out. The table has tens of thousands of clones, 90% seen once. This sample comprised CD4+ T cells from blood, obtained before liver transplant. The receptors were gathered from a human donor who received a liver transplant.

The chain uses TRBV19 and TRBJ1-5; D not resolved. V lost 8 bases, J lost 9 bases, and 11 bases lay in between. The CDR3 extends over 11 amino acids. From germline, CDR1 is LNHDA and CDR2 SQIVND (reference sequence). This chain's CDR3 is CASHAGGPQHF. DNA for the CDR3: TGTGCCAGTCACGCAGGAGGGCCCCAGCATTTT.

The chain employs TRBV6-5 and TRBJ1-2, with 10 bases fitting TRBD1. J lost 4 bases, V lost 2 bases, and 4 bases had no gene match. CDR1 is MNHEY, CDR2 SVGAGI, per germline. This CDR3 is built from 15 residues. In nucleotides, the CDR3 is TGTGCCAGCAGTTACCGGGGACAGGGGTCCTATGGCTACACCTTC. Amino acids: CASSYRGQGSYGYTF.

V is TRBV19 and J is TRBJ1-2; D may be TRBD1 (5 bases). Germline CDR1 and CDR2: LNHDA and SQIVND (reference sequence). The CDR3 totals 14 residues. V shed 3 bases and J shed 0 bases, with 8 bases lying between them. The CDR3 nucleotides are TGTGCCAGTAGTATCAGGGACCCTAACTATGGCTACACCTTC. This translates into CASSIRDPNYGYTF.

The gene calls are TRBV11-2 and TRBJ2-5, with TRBD1 identical over 11 bases. The CDR3 consists of 17 residues. The junction had 7 bases not matched to a gene; V was cut back by 0 bases and J by 4 bases. CDR1 SGHAT and CDR2 FQNNGV come from the germline V gene. CDR3 sequence (DNA): TGTGCCAGCAGCTTAGAGGGCAGGACAGGGGGCCGAGAGACCCAGTACTTC. Translating it yields CASSLEGRTGGRETQYF.

The chain carries TRBV7-2 and TRBJ2-3, with 8 positions matching TRBD1. The V and J ends lost 3 bases and 0 bases, in that order; junction bases with no gene match: 11. The CDR3 length is 18 residues. Germline lookup yields CDR1 SGHTA and CDR2 FQGNSA. The CDR3 region is CASSFRVGDRTSTDTQYF. The DNA of the CDR3 is TGTGCCAGCAGCTTTCGGGTAGGGGACAGGACGAGCACAGATACGCAGTATTTT.

In DNA form, the CDR3 reads TGTGCCAGCAGCGTAGCTACAGAAACGGGCATTCAGTACTTC. It yields the protein CASSVATETGIQYF. The J gene is TRBJ2-4, the V gene TRBV9; unclear D gene. Trimming stripped 0 bases from V and 9 bases from J, with 13 bases between. In germline, CDR1 is SGDLS, CDR2 YYNGEE. The CDR3 has 14 residues.

This clone was seen many times. This chain connects TRBV29-1 to TRBJ2-7; either TRBD1 or TRBD2 may fit D (6 bases each). Trimming stripped 7 bases from V and 3 bases from J, with 13 bases between. Germline V CDR1 and CDR2: SQVTM, ANQGSEA. The CDR3 loop spans 12 amino acids. The CDR3 spells CSALEGDYEQYF. The CDR3 nucleotides read TGCAGCGCCCTGGAGGGGGACTACGAGCAGTACTTC.

The genes are TRBV7-9 and TRBJ1-1; D possibly corresponds to TRBD1 (6 bases). V gave up 1 base and J gave up 5 bases, with 11 bases separating them. In germline, CDR1 is SEHNR, CDR2 FQNEAQ (reference sequence). The CDR3 covers 14 residues. The DNA for the CDR3 is TGTGCCAGCAGCTTAGAAACAAGGGGGACTGAAGCTTTCTTT. Its translation is CASSLETRGTEAFF.

The V and J genes are TRBV5-1 and TRBJ1-3, with 10 bases identical to TRBD1. The CDR3 consists of 16 residues. V shed 0 bases, J shed 4 bases, and the junction held 4 bases outside the gene matches. Germline loops: CDR1 SGHRS, CDR2 YFSETQ. The DNA for the CDR3 is TGCGCCAGCAGCTTGGACGACAGGGGGCTCGGAAACACCATATATTTT. Translating gives CASSLDDRGLGNTIYF.

This sequence joins TRBV11-2 and TRBJ2-2; D remains ambiguous. V was trimmed by 1 base and J by 6 bases, leaving 9 bases between them. This CDR3 has 14 residues. The germline gives CDR1 SGHAT, CDR2 FQNNGV. The CDR3 here is CASSLARAAGELFF. The CDR3 DNA sequence: TGTGCCAGCAGCTTAGCCCGGGCGGCCGGGGAGCTGTTTTTT.

This chain uses TRBV29-1 with TRBJ2-3; D unresolved. Germline V CDR1 and CDR2: SQVTM, ANQGSEA. The CDR3 extends over 12 amino acids. The V end was cut by 5 bases, the J end by 4 bases, with 10 bases between. CDR3 nucleotides: TGCAGCGTTAAAACTGAGGCAGATACGCAGTATTTT. Protein sequence: CSVKTEADTQYF.

The chain employs TRBV4-3 and TRBJ1-4; D gene uncertain. The germline V gene encodes CDR1 LGHNA and CDR2 YSLEER. This CDR3 contains 15 residues. Trimming left V 0 bases short and J 3 bases short, with 8 bases between. CDR3 nucleotide sequence: TGCGCCAGCAGCCAAGATGCGGGGTCTAATGAAAAACTGTTTTTT. Its protein product is CASSQDAGSNEKLFF.

V and J are TRBV21-1 and TRBJ2-7; TRBD1 is the table's D call, not checked against the DNA. TRBV21-1 is assigned pseudogene status. The CDR3 has 17 amino acids. CDR3 sequence (DNA): TGTGCCAGCAGCAAAAGTCGGGCAAGGGGGTGCTCCTACGAGCAGTACTTC. It is translated as CASSKSRARGCSYEQYF.

The chain employs TRBV2 and TRBJ2-3, with TRBD2 matching 9 bases. This CDR3 spans 15 amino acids. The trim removed 8 bases at V and 1 base at J, leaving 7 bases unmatched. CDR1 and CDR2 from the germline V gene are SNHLY and FYNNEI. The CDR3 loop is CASRQEREGTDTQYF. CDR3 sequence (DNA): TGTGCCAGCCGCCAAGAGCGGGAGGGCACAGATACGCAGTATTTT.

The rearrangement uses TRBV11-3 and TRBJ2-7; D unresolved. V gave up 0 bases and J gave up 5 bases, with 11 bases separating them. The CDR3 extends over 14 amino acids. Looked up from germline, CDR1 is SGHNT and CDR2 is YENEEA. The CDR3 loop reads CASSLDTVSDEQYF. CDR3 sequence (DNA): TGTGCCAGCAGCTTAGATACGGTATCGGACGAGCAGTACTTC.

The chain uses TRBV5-1 and TRBJ1-5, with D possibly being TRBD1 (5 bases). The CDR3 runs 14 residues. Germline CDR1 reads SGHRS; CDR2 reads YFSETQ. V was cut by 4 bases and J by 3 bases, with 11 bases left in between. The CDR3, as DNA: TGCGCCAGCAGCCCTACAGGCAACAATCAGCCCCAGCATTTT. It translates to CASSPTGNNQPQHF.

CDR3 nucleotides: TGTGCCAGTACTCTACGAGGGGCGGAAGAGACCCAGTACTTC. Protein product: CASTLRGAEETQYF. This chain links TRBV19 with TRBJ2-5; D possibly matches TRBD1 or TRBD2 (5 bases each). Trimming left V 7 bases short and J 3 bases short, with 15 bases between. CDR1 is LNHDA, CDR2 SQIVND, per germline (reference sequence). This CDR3 region has 14 residues. Looking up the rest from reference TRBV19 and TRBJ2-5 gives the full variable domain: DGGITQSPKYLFRKEGQNVTLSCEQNLNHDAMYWYRQDPGQGLRLIYYSQIVNDFQKGDIAEGYSVSREKKESFPLTVTSAQKNPTAFYLCASTLRGAEETQYFGPGTRLLVL.

In DNA, the CDR3 is TGTGCCACCAGCACCAGGGAGACAGGGGCCACAGATACGCAGTATTTT. Protein product: CATSTRETGATDTQYF. This chain connects TRBV15 to TRBJ2-3; 8 bases agree with TRBD1. Losses at the gene ends were 4 bases for V and 2 bases for J; bases not matched to a gene: 8. The germline CDR1 and CDR2 sequences are LNHNV and YYDKDF (reference sequence). This CDR3 has 16 amino acids.

The genes are TRBV7-9 and TRBJ1-2; a possible D gene is TRBD1 (5 bases). Trimming shortened V by 0 bases and J by 3 bases, and 20 bases separated the two germline ends. This CDR3 is built from 18 residues. Germline CDR1 SEHNR, CDR2 FQNEAQ (reference sequence). The DNA of the CDR3 is TGTGCCAGCAGCTTAGCTCGAGGGGATACAAAGGGGTACTATGGCTACACCTTC. Translating it yields CASSLARGDTKGYYGYTF.

The chain is built from TRBV28 and TRBJ1-5; D is uncertain. The germline V and J ends were trimmed by 2 bases and 0 bases, with 2 bases remaining between them. Germline V gives CDR1 MDHEN, CDR2 SYDVKM. The CDR3 is 13 residues long. The CDR3 here is CASSLGSNQPQHF. The CDR3 bases are TGTGCCAGCAGTTTAGGTAGCAATCAGCCCCAGCATTTT.

V and J are TRBV28 and TRBJ2-5; D is possibly TRBD2 (6 bases). The V end was cut by 6 bases, the J end by 5 bases, with 10 bases between. The CDR3 contains 12 residues. Looked up from germline, CDR1 is MDHEN and CDR2 is SYDVKM. The CDR3 sequence: CASRGRWETQYF. For the CDR3, the DNA is TGTGCCAGCAGGGGGAGGTGGGAGACCCAGTACTTC.

The chain carries TRBV11-3 and TRBJ2-3; 12 nucleotides agree with TRBD2. Trimming took 2 bases from V and 2 from J; bases not matched to a gene: 2. This CDR3 spans 16 amino acids. Per germline, CDR1 SGHNT and CDR2 YENEEA. DNA of the CDR3: TGTGCCAGCAGCTTAAGACTAGCGGGAGCCACAGATACGCAGTATTTT. Protein product: CASSLRLAGATDTQYF.

This sequence joins TRBV11-2 and TRBJ2-3, with D unresolved. Germline V gene lookup returns CDR1 SGHAT and CDR2 FQNNGV. Trimming removed 3 bases from V and 5 bases from J, with 9 bases in between. This CDR3 is built from 13 residues. CDR3: CASSLDRQDTQYF. The DNA of the CDR3 is TGTGCCAGCAGCTTGGATAGGCAAGATACGCAGTATTTT.

The chain has TRBV9 and TRBJ1-3; TRBD1 matches 8 bases. Looked up from germline, CDR1 is SGDLS and CDR2 is YYNGEE. This CDR3 is built from 15 residues. Germline trimming cut 0 bases from V and 8 bases from J; bases unmatched to any gene: 7. CDR3 amino acids: CASSVAGGARHTIYF. The CDR3 coding sequence is TGTGCCAGCAGCGTAGCAGGGGGCGCGAGGCACACCATATATTTT.

The chain carries TRBV6-6 and TRBJ2-3; possibly TRBD1 for D (7 bases). V lost 8 bases and J lost 6, with 15 bases in between. The CDR3 is 13 residues long. Germline V gives CDR1 MNHNY, CDR2 SVGAGI (reference sequence). The CDR3: CASFAQGRDTQYF. The CDR3 DNA sequence: TGTGCCAGCTTCGCACAGGGGAGGGATACGCAGTATTTT.

J is TRBJ1-2 and V is TRBV11-2; tentatively, D is TRBD1 (6 bases). The length of the CDR3 is 14 residues. Trimming removed 5 bases at V and 2 bases at J, with 12 bases between. From germline, CDR1 is SGHAT and CDR2 FQNNGV. CDR3 bases: TGTGCCAGCAGCGTAACCGGGACAAACTATGGCTACACCTTC. Translating gives CASSVTGTNYGYTF.

The chain is built from TRBV13 and TRBJ2-7; TRBD2 aligns across 13 bases. Germline CDR1 PRHDT, CDR2 FYEKMQ (reference sequence). V was clipped by 7 bases and J by 2 bases; unmatched bases: 5. The CDR3 has 15 residues. CDR3 residues: CASNMGLAGTYEQYF. CDR3 in DNA: TGTGCCAGCAACATGGGACTAGCGGGAACCTACGAGCAGTACTTC.

The sample holds one count of this clone. The chain combines TRBV19 with TRBJ1-4; D gene ambiguous. Per germline, CDR1 LNHDA and CDR2 SQIVND (reference sequence). Trimming pared 6 bases from V and 8 bases from J, leaving 19 bases between. The CDR3 length is 15 residues. The CDR3, as DNA: TGTGCCAGTAGCAAATTCCTGACCAGGAGCGAAAAACTGTTTTTT. Its protein is CASSKFLTRSEKLFF.

This clone came up once. The CDR3 nucleotides are TGTGCCAGCAGTATAATGGGACAGGGGGGCGGAGGGATTTTCTACGAGCAGTACTTC. Residues: CASSIMGQGGGGIFYEQYF. V usage is TRBV11-2 and J usage is TRBJ2-7; TRBD1 matches 11 bases. The V segment lost 6 bases and the J segment 3 bases; nucleotides outside the gene matches: 19. The CDR3 sequence is 19 residues long. Germline-derived CDR1 and CDR2 are SGHAT and FQNNGV.

J is TRBJ2-5 and V is TRBV5-4; D possibly corresponds to TRBD1 (6 bases). The ends were cut back, 3 bases at V and 2 bases at J, with 11 bases in the middle. CDR3 length: 14 amino acids. Per the germline V gene, CDR1 is SGHNT and CDR2 is YYREEE (reference sequence). This chain's CDR3 is CASSSSRGQETQYF. The CDR3 nucleotides are TGTGCCAGCAGCTCCTCCAGGGGTCAAGAGACCCAGTACTTC.

The chain recombines TRBV7-2 with TRBJ2-5; the D gene is possibly TRBD2 (6 bases). The CDR3 has 15 residues. Trimming cost V 4 bases and J 1 base, with 13 bases left between them. Germline CDR1 is SGHTA and CDR2 is FQGNSA. CDR3 DNA: TGTGCCAGCAGCTGGTCGAATAGCGGCCAAGAGACCCAGTACTTC. Its translation: CASSWSNSGQETQYF.